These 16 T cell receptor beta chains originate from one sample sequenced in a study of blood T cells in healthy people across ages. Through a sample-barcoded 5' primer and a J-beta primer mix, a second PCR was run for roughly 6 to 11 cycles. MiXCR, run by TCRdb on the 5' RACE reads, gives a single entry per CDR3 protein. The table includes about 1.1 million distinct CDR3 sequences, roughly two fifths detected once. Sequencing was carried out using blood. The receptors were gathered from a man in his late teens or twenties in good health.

In DNA form, the CDR3 reads TGTGCCAGCAGTGAAAGAGGGGGCCGGTACAATGAGCAGTTCTTC. Its translation: CASSERGGRYNEQFF. The rearrangement uses TRBV6-4 and TRBJ2-1, with TRBD1 identical over 7 bases. Germline V gene lookup returns CDR1 MRHNA and CDR2 SNTAGT. The ends lost 3 bases at V and 4 bases at J; junction bases unmatched: 6. The CDR3 sequence is 15 residues long.

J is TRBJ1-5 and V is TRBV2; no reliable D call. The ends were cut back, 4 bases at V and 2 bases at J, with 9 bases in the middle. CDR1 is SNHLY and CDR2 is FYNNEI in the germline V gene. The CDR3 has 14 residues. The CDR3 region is CASSVELGNQPQHF. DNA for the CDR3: TGTGCCAGCAGTGTGGAATTGGGCAATCAGCCCCAGCATTTT.

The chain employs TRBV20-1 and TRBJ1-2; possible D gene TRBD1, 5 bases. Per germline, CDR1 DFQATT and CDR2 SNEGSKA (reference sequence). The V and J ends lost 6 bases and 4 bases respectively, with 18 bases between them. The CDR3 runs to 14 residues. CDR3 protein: CSARDRPERYGYTF. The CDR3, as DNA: TGCAGTGCCAGGGACCGCCCCGAACGCTATGGCTACACCTTC.

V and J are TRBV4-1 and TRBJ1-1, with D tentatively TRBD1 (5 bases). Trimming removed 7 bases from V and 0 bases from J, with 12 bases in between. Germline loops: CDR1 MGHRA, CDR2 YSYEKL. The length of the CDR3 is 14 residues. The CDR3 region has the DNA TGCGCCAGCACCCCAGGGATTATGAACACTGAAGCTTTCTTT. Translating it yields CASTPGIMNTEAFF.

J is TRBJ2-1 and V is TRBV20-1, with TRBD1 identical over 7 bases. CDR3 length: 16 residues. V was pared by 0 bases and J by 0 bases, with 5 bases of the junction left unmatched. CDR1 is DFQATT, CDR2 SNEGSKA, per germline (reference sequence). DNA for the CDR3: TGCAGTGCTAGAGATAAGCCAGGGGGCTCCTACAATGAGCAGTTCTTC. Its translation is CSARDKPGGSYNEQFF.

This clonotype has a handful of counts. The CDR3 loop reads CASSRKGTDTQYF. As DNA, the CDR3 is TGTGCCAGCAGCAGGAAGGGCACAGATACGCAGTATTTT. The rearrangement uses TRBV3-1 and TRBJ2-3; D ambiguous. This CDR3 contains 13 residues. V gave up 5 bases and J gave up 1 base, with 7 bases separating them. CDR1 LGHDT and CDR2 YNNKEL come from the germline V gene (reference sequence).

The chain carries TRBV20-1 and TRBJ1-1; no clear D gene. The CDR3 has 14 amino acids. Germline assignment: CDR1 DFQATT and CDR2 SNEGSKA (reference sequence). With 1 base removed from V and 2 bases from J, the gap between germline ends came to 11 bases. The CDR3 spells CSARARTLNTEAFF. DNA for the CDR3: TGCAGTGCTAGAGCTCGGACCTTAAACACTGAAGCTTTCTTT.

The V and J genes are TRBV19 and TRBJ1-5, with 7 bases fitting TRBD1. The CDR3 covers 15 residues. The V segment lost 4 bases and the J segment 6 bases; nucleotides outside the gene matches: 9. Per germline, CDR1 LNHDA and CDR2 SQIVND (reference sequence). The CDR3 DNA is TGTGCCAGTAGTAGAGACAGGGTGAGTCGTCAGCCCCAGCATTTT. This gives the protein CASSRDRVSRQPQHF.

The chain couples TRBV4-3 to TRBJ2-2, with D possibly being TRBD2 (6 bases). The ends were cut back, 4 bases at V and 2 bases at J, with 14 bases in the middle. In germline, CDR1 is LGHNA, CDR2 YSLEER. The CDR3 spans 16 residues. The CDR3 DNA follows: TGCGCCAGCAGCCCCCGGGATAGCGGAAACACCGGGGAGCTGTTTTTT. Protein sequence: CASSPRDSGNTGELFF.

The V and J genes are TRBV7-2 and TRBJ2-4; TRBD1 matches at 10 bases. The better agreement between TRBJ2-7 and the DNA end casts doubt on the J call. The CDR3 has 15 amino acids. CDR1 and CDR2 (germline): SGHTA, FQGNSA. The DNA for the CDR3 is TGTGCCAGCAGCTCCAGACAGGGGGCGACCTACGAGCAGTACTTC. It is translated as CASSSRQGATYEQYF.

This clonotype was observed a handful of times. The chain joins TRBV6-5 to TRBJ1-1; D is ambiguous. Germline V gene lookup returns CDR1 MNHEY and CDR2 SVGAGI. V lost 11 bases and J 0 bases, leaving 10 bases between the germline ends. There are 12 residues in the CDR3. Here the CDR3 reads CACADLNTEAFF. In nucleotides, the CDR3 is TGTGCCTGCGCGGATTTGAACACTGAAGCTTTCTTT.

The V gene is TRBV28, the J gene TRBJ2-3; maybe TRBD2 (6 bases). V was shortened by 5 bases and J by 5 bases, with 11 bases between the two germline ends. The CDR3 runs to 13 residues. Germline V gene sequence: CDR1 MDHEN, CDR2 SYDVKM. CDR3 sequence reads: CASSGGLRDTQYF. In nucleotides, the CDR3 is TGTGCCAGCAGTGGAGGGTTGCGAGATACGCAGTATTTT. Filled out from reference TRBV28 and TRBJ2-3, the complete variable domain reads DVKVTQSSRYLVKRTGEKVFLECVQDMDHENMFWYRQDPGLGLRLIYFSYDVKMKEKGDIPEGYSVSREKKERFSLILESASTNQTSMYLCASSGGLRDTQYFGPGTRLTVL.

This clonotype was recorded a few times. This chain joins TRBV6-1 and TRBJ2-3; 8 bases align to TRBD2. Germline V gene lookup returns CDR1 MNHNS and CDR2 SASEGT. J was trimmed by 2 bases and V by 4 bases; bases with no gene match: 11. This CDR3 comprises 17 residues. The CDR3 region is CASSALAGGTTTDTQYF. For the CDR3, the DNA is TGTGCCAGCAGTGCCCTCGCGGGGGGAACCACCACAGATACGCAGTATTTT.

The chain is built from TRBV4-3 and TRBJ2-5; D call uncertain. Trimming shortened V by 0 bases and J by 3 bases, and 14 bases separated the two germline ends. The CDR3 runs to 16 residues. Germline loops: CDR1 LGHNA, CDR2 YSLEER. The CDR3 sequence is CASSQDRWADEETQYF. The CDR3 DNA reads TGCGCCAGCAGCCAAGATCGGTGGGCGGATGAAGAGACCCAGTACTTC.

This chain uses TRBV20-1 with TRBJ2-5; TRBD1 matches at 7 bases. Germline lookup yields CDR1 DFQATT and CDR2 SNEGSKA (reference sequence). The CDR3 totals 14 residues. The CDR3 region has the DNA TGCAGCCAACAAGAGACAGGGAACCAAGAGACCCAGTACTTC. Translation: CSQQETGNQETQYF.

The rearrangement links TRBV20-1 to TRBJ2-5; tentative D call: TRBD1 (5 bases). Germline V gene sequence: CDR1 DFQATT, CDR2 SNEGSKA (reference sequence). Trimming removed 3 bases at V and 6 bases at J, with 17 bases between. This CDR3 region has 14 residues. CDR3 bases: TGCAGTGCTAGTTTTTCAGGGATGTTGCAGACCCAGTACTTC. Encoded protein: CSASFSGMLQTQYF.